What follows are 21 T cell receptor beta chains derived from one specimen sequenced in a study of blood T cells in healthy people across ages. The use of a sample-barcoded 5' primer and a J-beta primer mix characterized a second PCR of roughly 7 to 11 cycles. TCRdb fed the 5' RACE reads into MiXCR, producing one record per CDR3 protein. This table has about 1.8 million distinct CDR3 sequences, roughly 52% appearing once. Sequencing used blood. The receptors stem from a woman in her thirties or forties in good health.

J is TRBJ1-2 and V is TRBV7-9, with D hard to call. V was clipped by 8 bases and J by 2 bases, with 12 bases between them. Germline V gene data show CDR1 as SEHNR and CDR2 as FQNEAQ (reference sequence). The CDR3 is 13 amino acids. The CDR3 is CASGSTQNYGYTF. For the CDR3, the DNA is TGTGCCAGCGGCTCCACCCAAAACTATGGCTACACCTTC.

This clonotype was detected only a few times. The chain combines TRBV12-3 or TRBV12-4 with TRBJ2-1, with TRBD1 identical over 8 bases. This CDR3 has 13 amino acids. V lost 5 bases and J lost 4; bases outside the gene matches: 1. CDR3 sequence reads: CASSHRGYNEQFF. The CDR3 DNA reads as TGTGCCAGCAGTCACAGGGGGTACAATGAGCAGTTCTTC.

This chain links TRBV5-1 with TRBJ2-7; 9 nucleotides match TRBD1. Germline lookup yields CDR1 SGHRS and CDR2 YFSETQ. The CDR3 covers 14 residues. Trimming took 6 bases from V and 3 from J; bases not matched to a gene: 7. Written as DNA, the CDR3 is TGCGCCAGCACGTCAGGGACAGGGAACTACGAGCAGTACTTC. Encoded protein: CASTSGTGNYEQYF. Based on the CDR3 plus reference TRBV5-1 and TRBJ2-7, the full variable domain is KAGVTQTPRYLIKTRGQQVTLSCSPISGHRSVSWYQQTPGQGLQFLFEYFSETQRNKGNFPGRFSGRQFSNSRSEMNVSTLELGDSALYLCASTSGTGNYEQYFGPGTRLTVT.

The chain carries TRBV5-1 and TRBJ1-2; 9 bases map to TRBD1. V trimming: 4 bases; J trimming: 8 bases; junction bases outside the gene matches: 12. Germline V gene sequence: CDR1 SGHRS, CDR2 YFSETQ. CDR3 length equals 15 residues. The CDR3 spells CASSEIIRDREGYTF. CDR3 nucleotide sequence: TGCGCCAGCAGCGAAATAATCCGGGACAGGGAAGGCTACACCTTC.

This chain connects TRBV13 to TRBJ2-1; D ambiguous. CDR3 size: 13 residues. CDR1 PRHDT and CDR2 FYEKMQ come from the germline V gene (reference sequence). Between the trimmed V and J ends, which lost 6 bases and 7 bases, there was a span of 13 bases. The CDR3 nucleotides read TGTGCCAGCAGATCCAGGTTAGGAAATGAGCAGTTCTTC. Encoded protein: CASRSRLGNEQFF.

The V and J genes are TRBV7-3 and TRBJ2-1; D is perhaps TRBD2 (5 bases). The J call is in doubt because the DNA end fits TRBJ2-7 better. The CDR3 totals 15 residues. The germline V gene encodes CDR1 SGHTA and CDR2 FQGTGA. This CDR3 is CASSLTGSLGGEQYF. The CDR3 DNA is TGTGCCAGCAGCTTAACGGGGTCACTAGGAGGCGAGCAGTACTTC.

This clonotype was counted between two and nine times. J is TRBJ2-3 and V is TRBV9; possible D gene TRBD2, 5 bases. This CDR3 is built from 15 residues. Germline CDR1 reads SGDLS; CDR2 reads YYNGEE. V lost 4 bases and J 2 bases, leaving 14 bases between the germline ends. This CDR3 reads CASSPLGLNTDTQYF. CDR3 sequence (DNA): TGTGCCAGCAGCCCCCTCGGACTCAACACAGATACGCAGTATTTT.

The chain recombines TRBV7-2 with TRBJ2-1; TRBD1 might be the D (6 bases). The CDR3 has 16 amino acids. Trimming removed 5 bases at V and 0 bases at J, with 14 bases between. Germline V CDR1 and CDR2: SGHTA, FQGNSA. The CDR3 DNA reads TGTGCCAGCAGCGCCCGAGGACAGCTCTCCTACAATGAGCAGTTCTTC. This sequence encodes CASSARGQLSYNEQFF. Based on the CDR3 plus reference TRBV7-2 and TRBJ2-1, the full variable domain is GAGVSQSPSNKVTEKGKDVELRCDPISGHTALYWYRQSLGQGLEFLIYFQGNSAPDKSGLPSDRFSAERTGGSVSTLTIQRTQQEDSAVYLCASSARGQLSYNEQFFGPGTRLTVL.

The chain is built from TRBV24-1 and TRBJ2-5; tentative D call: TRBD1 (5 bases). The germline CDR1 and CDR2 sequences are KGHDR and SFDVKD. CDR3 size: 14 residues. Trimming removed 6 bases from V and 6 bases from J, with 16 bases in between. The CDR3 sequence: CATSPRAGHKTQYF. The CDR3, as DNA: TGTGCCACCAGTCCCCGGGCAGGGCATAAGACCCAGTACTTC.

The genes are TRBV7-2 and TRBJ1-2; D unresolved. Trimming left V 10 bases short and J 1 base short, with 7 bases between. In germline, CDR1 is SGHTA, CDR2 FQGNSA. The CDR3 spans 11 residues. The CDR3 region has the DNA TGTGCCATGCAGGTTAACTATGGCTACACCTTC. This codes for CAMQVNYGYTF.

This rearrangement joins TRBV20-1 to TRBJ1-4; tentative D call: TRBD1 (6 bases). This CDR3 is 15 amino acids long. Trimming took off 2 bases at V and 7 bases at J, with 17 bases between the two ends. Germline loops: CDR1 DFQATT, CDR2 SNEGSKA (reference sequence). DNA for the CDR3: TGCAGTGCTAGAACGATGGGGGGCGCGGGTGAAAAACTGTTTTTT. It specifies CSARTMGGAGEKLFF.

The table lists this clonotype with a few counts. CDR3 protein: CASSLMKDEQFF. DNA of the CDR3: TGTGCCAGCAGCTTAATGAAGGATGAGCAGTTCTTC. The rearrangement uses TRBV7-8 and TRBJ2-1; D is undetermined. V was clipped by 2 bases and J by 8 bases, with 7 bases between them. The CDR3 sequence is 12 residues long. Germline V gene lookup returns CDR1 SGHVS and CDR2 FQNEAQ.

The chain employs TRBV27 and TRBJ1-2; a possible D gene is TRBD1 (5 bases). With 5 bases removed from V and 4 bases from J, the gap between germline ends came to 17 bases. The CDR3 is made up of 15 amino acids. Germline V gene data show CDR1 as MNHEY and CDR2 as SMNVEV (reference sequence). Here the CDR3 reads CASSPEKGPLYGYTF. CDR3 in DNA: TGTGCCAGCAGTCCGGAAAAGGGACCGCTCTATGGCTACACCTTC.

The genes are TRBV19 and TRBJ2-4; possibly TRBD2 for D (6 bases). TRBJ2-5 explains the end of the DNA better; the J call may be wrong. This CDR3 spans 14 amino acids. Germline V CDR1 and CDR2: LNHDA, SQIVND (reference sequence). The CDR3 bases are TGTGCCAGTAGTAACTCCGGGGCGGGGGAGACCCAGTACTTC. It specifies CASSNSGAGETQYF.

This clonotype showed up just a few times. The chain links TRBV4-1 to TRBJ2-3; D gene unclear. V was clipped by 1 base and J by 6 bases, with 11 bases between them. CDR1 and CDR2 from the germline V gene are MGHRA and YSYEKL. The CDR3 is 14 amino acids. CDR3 region: CASSQVQSSDTQYF. DNA for the CDR3: TGCGCCAGCAGCCAAGTCCAGTCATCTGATACGCAGTATTTT.

This clonotype appeared many times. This sequence joins TRBV7-2 and TRBJ2-5; 7 nucleotides agree with TRBD1. With V trimmed by 6 bases and J by 4 bases, 5 bases remained unmatched. The CDR3 covers 13 residues. Looked up from germline, CDR1 is SGHTA and CDR2 is FQGNSA. This CDR3 is CASSLPGGETQYF. Written as DNA, the CDR3 is TGTGCCAGCAGTTTACCAGGGGGAGAGACCCAGTACTTC.

The chain employs TRBV7-8 and TRBJ1-1, with 7 bases that match TRBD1. V lost 5 bases and J lost 2; bases outside the gene matches: 17. The CDR3 runs to 18 residues. Germline CDR1 reads SGHVS; CDR2 reads FQNEAQ. CDR3 nucleotide sequence: TGTGCCAGCAGCCAGAGCGCCAGGGGGATCTGGGACAACACTGAAGCTTTCTTT. Residues: CASSQSARGIWDNTEAFF.

The chain combines TRBV2 with TRBJ2-3; TRBD1 agrees at 8 bases. Per the germline V gene, CDR1 is SNHLY and CDR2 is FYNNEI. V lost 7 bases to trimming and J lost 4 bases; unmatched junction nucleotides: 10. The CDR3 is 15 residues long. The CDR3 sequence is CASNQRTGSSDTQYF. The DNA of the CDR3 is TGTGCCAGCAATCAAAGGACAGGGTCTTCAGATACGCAGTATTTT. The variable domain in full, completed from reference TRBV2 and TRBJ2-3, reads EPEVTQTPSHQVTQMGQEVILRCVPISNHLYFYWYRQILGQKVEFLVSFYNNEISEKSEIFDDQFSVERPDGSNFTLKIRSTKLEDSAMYFCASNQRTGSSDTQYFGPGTRLTVL.

This clonotype was seen more than once but under ten times. The chain links TRBV6-6 to TRBJ1-1; D is unclear. This CDR3 is 13 amino acids long. V lost 8 bases to trimming and J lost 0 bases, with 10 bases between them. Germline V CDR1 and CDR2: MNHNY, SVGAGI (reference sequence). CDR3 amino acids: CASSPEMNTEAFF. DNA of the CDR3: TGTGCCAGCTCCCCGGAGATGAACACTGAAGCTTTCTTT.

This chain links TRBV6-1 with TRBJ1-5; possible D gene TRBD1, 6 bases. The germline gives CDR1 MNHNS, CDR2 SASEGT. V shed 8 bases and J shed 6 bases, with 17 bases lying between them. This CDR3 has 14 amino acids. CDR3 DNA: TGTGCCAGCCTTAGGGGGTTCGGGACTCAGCCCCAGCATTTT. Encoded protein: CASLRGFGTQPQHF.

The chain joins TRBV25-1 to TRBJ1-2, with 7 positions matching TRBD1. V lost 10 bases, J lost 5 bases, and 19 bases stayed unmatched. This CDR3 has 16 amino acids. The germline V gene encodes CDR1 MGHDK and CDR2 SYGVNS. This chain's CDR3 is CATSLPSGQREYGYTF. The CDR3 DNA reads as TGTGCCACCTCATTACCTTCGGGACAGAGGGAATATGGCTACACCTTC.